This TCR beta chain emerged from a study of human T cells and chemical hapten exposure. This clonotype was detected a few times. Looked up from germline, CDR1 is LNHDA and CDR2 is SQIVND (reference sequence). This CDR3 has 13 amino acids. V was trimmed by 7 bases and J by 4 bases, leaving 11 bases between them. Sample time point: patch test 2, 6 weeks after DPC sensitization. The treatment was: therapeutic diphenylcyclopropenone sensitization with weekly scalp DPC. Source study methods: A typical sample had roughly 91,000 TCRs, with about 23,224 to 750,000 overall. TCRdb analysed the RACE reads with MiXCR anew, one entry per CDR3 protein. The V and J calls come from TCRdb's annotation, not from the publication. The repertoire holds about 55,000 distinct CDR3 sequences, 9.9% seen once, with approximately 1.7% in the top ten.

Sequences were derived from whole blood, sampled in connection with sensitization to the hapten diphenylcyclopropenone (DPC). The V and J genes are TRBV19 and TRBJ1-5, with D uncertain. The TCR originated in a woman between 45 and 60 years old with alopecia areata. Some clones in this sample may be carry-over from other donors' samples. The CDR3 DNA reads TGTGCCAGTAAGTTAGGGTTGAATCAGCCCCAGCATTTT. Translating it yields CASKLGLNQPQHF.